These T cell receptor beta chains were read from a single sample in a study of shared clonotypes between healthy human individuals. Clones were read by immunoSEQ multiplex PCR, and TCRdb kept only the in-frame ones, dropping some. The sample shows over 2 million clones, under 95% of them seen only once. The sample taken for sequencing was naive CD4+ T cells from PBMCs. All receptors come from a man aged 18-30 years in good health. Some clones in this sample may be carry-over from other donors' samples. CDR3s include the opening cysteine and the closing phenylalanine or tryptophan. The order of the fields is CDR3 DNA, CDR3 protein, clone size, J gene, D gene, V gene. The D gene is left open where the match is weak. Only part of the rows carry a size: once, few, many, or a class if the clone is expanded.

CDR3nt: TGTGCCAGCAGTTTATGGGGGTCGGGCAGGAACACTGAAGCTTTCTTT
CDR3aa: CASSLWGSGRNTEAFF
abundance: NA
j_gene: TRBJ1-1
d_gene: NA
v_gene: TRBV28

CDR3nt: TGTGCCAGCACCAAGGGTCTTGGTAGTGGCTACACCTTC
CDR3aa: CASTKGLGSGYTF
abundance: NA
j_gene: TRBJ1-2
d_gene: NA
v_gene: TRBV11-2

CDR3nt: TGTGCCAGCAGCGCCCCCGGGACAGGGGTTAACTCTGGGGCCAACGTCCTGACTTTC
CDR3aa: CASSAPGTGVNSGANVLTF
abundance: NA
j_gene: TRBJ2-6
d_gene: TRBD1
v_gene: TRBV9

CDR3nt: TGCGCCAGCAGCTTGGGAGTCGGGACGCAGGGTACGCAGTATTTT
CDR3aa: CASSLGVGTQGTQYF
abundance: NA
j_gene: TRBJ2-3
d_gene: NA
v_gene: TRBV5-1

CDR3nt: TGTGCCAGCAGTAGTGGGGTTGGCGTCCATGAGCAGTTCTTC
CDR3aa: CASSSGVGVHEQFF
abundance: NA
j_gene: TRBJ2-1
d_gene: NA
v_gene: TRBV9

CDR3nt: TGTGCCAGCAGCAACCAGGTCTTTGGAGAAAAACTGTTTTTT
CDR3aa: CASSNQVFGEKLFF
abundance: NA
j_gene: TRBJ1-4
d_gene: NA
v_gene: TRBV2

CDR3nt: TGTGCCAGCAGCGTCCTACCAGCGGGAGTGGGGGAGCAGTACTTC
CDR3aa: CASSVLPAGVGEQYF
abundance: NA
j_gene: TRBJ2-7
d_gene: TRBD2
v_gene: TRBV7-6

CDR3nt: TGTGCCAGCAGCTCCGGATCCTCTGGAAACACCATATATTTT
CDR3aa: CASSSGSSGNTIYF
abundance: NA
j_gene: TRBJ1-3
d_gene: NA
v_gene: TRBV6-6

CDR3nt: TGCGCCAGCAGTTGGGGCGATACGCAGTATTTT
CDR3aa: CASSWGDTQYF
abundance: once
j_gene: TRBJ2-3
d_gene: NA
v_gene: TRBV10-1

CDR3nt: TGTGCCAGCAGTGCTCGGCTTTCCGGAGATACGCAGTATTTT
CDR3aa: CASSARLSGDTQYF
abundance: NA
j_gene: TRBJ2-3
d_gene: NA
v_gene: TRBV6-1

CDR3nt: TGTGCCAGCAGTCCCGCAAAGGGACTCTCCTACAATGAGCAGTTCTTC
CDR3aa: CASSPAKGLSYNEQFF
abundance: NA
j_gene: TRBJ2-1
d_gene: NA
v_gene: TRBV28

CDR3nt: TGTGCCAGCCACGGACAGGGAACCTACAATGAGCAGTTCTTC
CDR3aa: CASHGQGTYNEQFF
abundance: NA
j_gene: TRBJ2-1
d_gene: TRBD1
v_gene: TRBV28

CDR3nt: TGTGCCAGCAGCTTAGAGCCCAGGGGACTTCGCTACACCTTC
CDR3aa: CASSLEPRGLRYTF
abundance: NA
j_gene: TRBJ1-2
d_gene: NA
v_gene: TRBV11-2

CDR3nt: TGTGCCAGCAGTGACAGGCGGTTGATTTACAATGAGCAGTTCTTC
CDR3aa: CASSDRRLIYNEQFF
abundance: NA
j_gene: TRBJ2-1
d_gene: NA
v_gene: TRBV2

CDR3nt: TGTGCCAGCAGTTTCTGGGGGTCAGGCAACATTCAGTACTTC
CDR3aa: CASSFWGSGNIQYF
abundance: once
j_gene: TRBJ2-4
d_gene: NA
v_gene: TRBV5-4

CDR3nt: TGTGCCAGCAGCCGGACTAGCGGGTTTTTATACTTC
CDR3aa: CASSRTSGFLYF
abundance: NA
j_gene: TRBJ2-5
d_gene: TRBD2
v_gene: TRBV5-4

CDR3nt: TGTGCCAGCAGCTCGCAGGGAGGCGGGGAGCTGTTTTTT
CDR3aa: CASSSQGGGELFF
abundance: NA
j_gene: TRBJ2-2
d_gene: NA
v_gene: TRBV11-2

CDR3nt: TGTGCCAGCATCGAGCGGGAGGAGTCAGATACGCAGTATTTT
CDR3aa: CASIEREESDTQYF
abundance: NA
j_gene: TRBJ2-3
d_gene: TRBD2
v_gene: TRBV28

CDR3nt: TGTGCCAGCAGTGAAGCGCGACAGGCGCACAATGAGCAGTTCTTC
CDR3aa: CASSEARQAHNEQFF
abundance: NA
j_gene: TRBJ2-1
d_gene: NA
v_gene: TRBV6-1

CDR3nt: TGTGCCAGCGGATCCACTTACGAGCAGTACTTC
CDR3aa: CASGSTYEQYF
abundance: NA
j_gene: TRBJ2-7
d_gene: NA
v_gene: TRBV11-2

CDR3nt: TGTGCCATCAGTGGACTTTGGACAGGCACTAACTATGGCTACACCTTC
CDR3aa: CAISGLWTGTNYGYTF
abundance: NA
j_gene: TRBJ1-2
d_gene: TRBD1
v_gene: TRBV10-3

CDR3nt: TGTGCCACTACTCCCCGACCGGCTAATGAAAAACTGTTTTTT
CDR3aa: CATTPRPANEKLFF
abundance: NA
j_gene: TRBJ1-4
d_gene: NA
v_gene: TRBV28

CDR3nt: TGCATAGCATCATCGAATGAGCAGTTCTTC
CDR3aa: CIASSNEQFF
abundance: NA
j_gene: TRBJ2-1
d_gene: NA
v_gene: TRBV29-1

CDR3nt: TGTGCCAGCAGCCAACCAGCCTACGAGCAGTACTTC
CDR3aa: CASSQPAYEQYF
abundance: once
j_gene: TRBJ2-7
d_gene: NA
v_gene: TRBV28

CDR3nt: TGTGCAAGTCGCTCGACGCGCGGGGGGAAACTTTACGAGCAGTACTTC
CDR3aa: CASRSTRGGKLYEQYF
abundance: NA
j_gene: TRBJ2-7
d_gene: NA
v_gene: TRBV12-2

CDR3nt: TGTGCCAGCAGTGTACACCTTTATGGCTACACCTTC
CDR3aa: CASSVHLYGYTF
abundance: few
j_gene: TRBJ1-2
d_gene: NA
v_gene: TRBV2

CDR3nt: TGTGCCAGCAGCTTAGGCGGGGGGCGCTGGGATACGCAGTATTTT
CDR3aa: CASSLGGGRWDTQYF
abundance: NA
j_gene: TRBJ2-3
d_gene: TRBD2
v_gene: TRBV7-3

CDR3nt: TGCGCCAGCAGCATAGGGACACTCACTGAAGCTTTCTTT
CDR3aa: CASSIGTLTEAFF
abundance: NA
j_gene: TRBJ1-1
d_gene: NA
v_gene: TRBV5-1

CDR3nt: TGTGCCAGCACCCCTGGGACGTCCCCTTTCTATGGCTACACCTTC
CDR3aa: CASTPGTSPFYGYTF
abundance: NA
j_gene: TRBJ1-2
d_gene: NA
v_gene: TRBV28

CDR3nt: TGCGCCAGCAGCCAACGGGAATGGACAGGGGGTCTGACAGATACGCAGTATTTT
CDR3aa: CASSQREWTGGLTDTQYF
abundance: NA
j_gene: TRBJ2-3
d_gene: TRBD1
v_gene: TRBV4-1

CDR3nt: TGTGCCAGCAGCTTGACGGGGCGAGGGAACACCGGGGAGCTGTTTTTT
CDR3aa: CASSLTGRGNTGELFF
abundance: NA
j_gene: TRBJ2-2
d_gene: NA
v_gene: TRBV5-6

CDR3nt: TGTGCCAGCAGCCAGGACAGCACAGATACGCAGTATTTT
CDR3aa: CASSQDSTDTQYF
abundance: NA
j_gene: TRBJ2-3
d_gene: NA
v_gene: TRBV11-2

CDR3nt: TGTGCCAGCAGTTCCTACCCATCCGGGAGTTACAATGAGCAGTTCTTC
CDR3aa: CASSSYPSGSYNEQFF
abundance: NA
j_gene: TRBJ2-1
d_gene: NA
v_gene: TRBV28

CDR3nt: TGTGCCAGCAGCTTAGGAGTCCGAGGGATGGAAGAGCAGTACTTC
CDR3aa: CASSLGVRGMEEQYF
abundance: NA
j_gene: TRBJ2-7
d_gene: NA
v_gene: TRBV7-9

CDR3nt: TGTGCCAGCAGTCCACGGGGAGGGGCTTCGGGAGGCTACACCTTC
CDR3aa: CASSPRGGASGGYTF
abundance: NA
j_gene: TRBJ1-2
d_gene: NA
v_gene: TRBV2

CDR3nt: TGTGCCAGCAGCCCCAGGCAGGGGGCTTGGGAGACCCAGTACTTC
CDR3aa: CASSPRQGAWETQYF
abundance: NA
j_gene: TRBJ2-5
d_gene: TRBD1
v_gene: TRBV11-2

CDR3nt: TGTGCCAGCAGCCCAAGGACTAGCGGACAGACCCAGTACTTC
CDR3aa: CASSPRTSGQTQYF
abundance: NA
j_gene: TRBJ2-5
d_gene: TRBD2
v_gene: TRBV5-8

CDR3nt: TGTGCCAGCAGTCAACTAGCGGGAGGCACCACAGATACGCAGTATTTT
CDR3aa: CASSQLAGGTTDTQYF
abundance: NA
j_gene: TRBJ2-3
d_gene: TRBD2
v_gene: TRBV27

CDR3nt: TGCGCCAGCAGCCTACGGACAGGGGGTTACTACGAGCAGTACTTC
CDR3aa: CASSLRTGGYYEQYF
abundance: NA
j_gene: TRBJ2-7
d_gene: TRBD1
v_gene: TRBV5-1

CDR3nt: TGTGCCAGCAGCAAATGGGGGGGCGACTGGTCTGGAAACACCATATATTTT
CDR3aa: CASSKWGGDWSGNTIYF
abundance: once
j_gene: TRBJ1-3
d_gene: NA
v_gene: TRBV21-1

CDR3nt: TGTGCCAGCAGCTCAGGAGGCGCCCTCTATGGCTACACCTTC
CDR3aa: CASSSGGALYGYTF
abundance: NA
j_gene: TRBJ1-2
d_gene: NA
v_gene: TRBV27

CDR3nt: TGTGCCACCAGCAGTTACGAGAGCGCAGATACGCAGTATTTT
CDR3aa: CATSSYESADTQYF
abundance: NA
j_gene: TRBJ2-3
d_gene: NA
v_gene: TRBV15

CDR3nt: TGTGCCAGCAGCCTAAGGGTAGACACTGAAGCTTTCTTT
CDR3aa: CASSLRVDTEAFF
abundance: NA
j_gene: TRBJ1-1
d_gene: NA
v_gene: TRBV7-9